The present T cell receptor beta chain was sequenced within a study of T cells in Graves' hyperthyroidism and ophthalmopathy. Using RNA transcripts as the source, TCR beta CDR3 regions were amplified. HTBI primers were employed in a first-round RT-PCR of the TCR CDR3. One entry per CDR3 protein results from TCRdb running MiXCR on the multiplex PCR reads. This table has approximately 400,000 distinct CDR3 sequences, 15% appearing once. Hyperthyroidism in the patients, aged 18 to 65, was newly diagnosed and under 2 months in duration. Orbital computed tomography, thyroid ultrasound, serum thyroxine and TRAb, and clinical symptoms together informed the diagnoses. The PBMCs were taken from around 9 ml of fresh peripheral blood. This clonotype has only a few counts. CDR1 and CDR2 from the germline V gene are SGDLS and YYNGEE. The J segment lost 5 bases and the V segment lost 2 bases, leaving 6 bases of the junction unmatched. The CDR3 runs to 14 residues.

The J gene is TRBJ2-7, the V gene TRBV9, with 8 positions matching TRBD1. The specimen was blood. The TCR comes from a woman in her 30s with Graves' hyperthyroidism. The DNA of the CDR3 is TGTGCCAGCAGCGTTCAGGGGGCTTTAGACGAGCAGTACTTC. This gives the protein CASSVQGALDEQYF.